This T cell receptor beta chain originates from a study of PD-L1 blockade in urothelial cancer. Study information: Beginning in about 2014, patients received atezolizumab, given as 1,200 mg intravenously every 3 weeks. Per blood sample, T cells had a median of 141,255. Blood drawn 3 weeks (second dose) and 6 weeks after treatment start was analyzed.

The CDR3 length is 11 residues. CDR1 is MNHEY and CDR2 is SMNVEV in the germline V gene (reference sequence). The V gene lost 6 bases and the J gene lost 4 bases, with 7 bases spanning the gap. This table comes from immunoSEQ multiplex PCR, and its TCRdb copy is limited to in-frame clones, with some not included. Of some 84,000 clones in the sample, about four fifths were seen once. Individual patients had between 1 and 8 samples, taken pretreatment and on-treatment. The chain joins TRBV27 to TRBJ2-7; D may be TRBD1 (6 bases). The sample was PBMCs, taken around atezolizumab (anti-PD-L1) treatment. The TCR originated in a man between 65 and 80 years old with urothelial cancer. This CDR3 reads CASSRGYEQYF. The CDR3 region has the DNA TGTGCCAGCAGCAGGGGTTACGAGCAGTACTTC.